These 6 T cell receptor beta chains share one sample of origin, sequenced in a study of naive and memory T cell subsets. Two oligonucleotides, mixed equimolar, formed the beta constant-region primer covering TRBC1 and TRBC2. Each CDR3 protein is one row after TCRdb ran MiXCR on the UMI-ligation and nested PCR reads. The repertoire holds approximately 85,000 distinct CDR3 sequences, with 5.5% to 8.5% as singletons. Sequenced input: central memory CD4+ T cells from blood. These receptors were taken from a human donor in good health.

This clonotype has a count of ten or more. This rearrangement joins TRBV28 to TRBJ2-6; D is uncertain. Germline V gives CDR1 MDHEN, CDR2 SYDVKM. The CDR3 extends over 15 amino acids. Trimming shortened V by 2 bases and J by 1 base, and 6 bases separated the two germline ends. CDR3 sequence: CASSLIGSGANVLTF. Written as DNA, the CDR3 is TGTGCCAGCAGTTTAATAGGGTCTGGGGCCAACGTCCTGACTTTC.

This clonotype was seen ten or more times. The chain is built from TRBV6-6 and TRBJ2-1; D might be TRBD1 (7 bases). V dropped 4 bases and J dropped 6 bases, with 16 bases sitting between them. The germline V gene has CDR1 MNHNY and CDR2 SVGAGI (reference sequence). The CDR3 is 15 residues long. CDR3 residues: CASSWIAGGSNEQFF. The DNA for the CDR3 is TGTGCCAGCAGTTGGATCGCAGGGGGGAGCAATGAGCAGTTCTTC.

The genes are TRBV15 and TRBJ2-7; D is undetermined. The CDR3 extends over 14 amino acids. V dropped 6 bases and J dropped 0 bases, with 12 bases sitting between them. Per germline, CDR1 LNHNV and CDR2 YYDKDF (reference sequence). In DNA, the CDR3 is TGTGCCACCAGAAGATCTCCCAGCTCCTACGAGCAGTACTTC. This encodes CATRRSPSSYEQYF.

Ten or more counts support this clonotype. This rearrangement joins TRBV24-1 to TRBJ1-5; D remains unclear. The V gene lost 6 bases and the J gene lost 3 bases, with 11 bases spanning the gap. The germline V gene encodes CDR1 KGHDR and CDR2 SFDVKD. This CDR3 is 14 amino acids long. The CDR3 bases are TGTGCCACCAGTCCCGGAAACCTCAATCAGCCCCAGCATTTT. This gives the protein CATSPGNLNQPQHF.

This clonotype was counted at least ten times. This chain links TRBV3-1 with TRBJ1-5; TRBD1 agrees at 8 bases. Germline CDR1 reads LGHDT; CDR2 reads YNNKEL (reference sequence). The V segment lost 0 bases and the J segment 1 base; nucleotides outside the gene matches: 8. The CDR3 runs to 18 residues. The CDR3 sequence: CASSQEAGGKGSNQPQHF. The DNA for the CDR3 is TGTGCCAGCAGCCAAGAAGCAGGGGGCAAGGGGAGCAATCAGCCCCAGCATTTT. Looking up the rest from reference TRBV3-1 and TRBJ1-5 gives the full variable domain: DTAVSQTPKYLVTQMGNDKSIKCEQNLGHDTMYWYKQDSKKFLKIMFSYNNKELIINETVPNRFSPKSPDKAHLNLHINSLELGDSAVYFCASSQEAGGKGSNQPQHFGDGTRLSIL.

This clonotype has ten or more counts. The rearrangement links TRBV6-2 or TRBV6-3 to TRBJ2-3, with D possibly called TRBD1 or TRBD2 (5 bases each). The CDR3 totals 16 residues. Trimming took off 6 bases at V and 1 base at J, with 17 bases between the two ends. Germline assignment: CDR1 MNHEY and CDR2 SVGEGT. The CDR3 protein is CASRGTRKTGTDTQYF. As DNA, the CDR3 is TGTGCCAGCAGAGGGACCCGCAAAACTGGCACAGATACGCAGTATTTT.